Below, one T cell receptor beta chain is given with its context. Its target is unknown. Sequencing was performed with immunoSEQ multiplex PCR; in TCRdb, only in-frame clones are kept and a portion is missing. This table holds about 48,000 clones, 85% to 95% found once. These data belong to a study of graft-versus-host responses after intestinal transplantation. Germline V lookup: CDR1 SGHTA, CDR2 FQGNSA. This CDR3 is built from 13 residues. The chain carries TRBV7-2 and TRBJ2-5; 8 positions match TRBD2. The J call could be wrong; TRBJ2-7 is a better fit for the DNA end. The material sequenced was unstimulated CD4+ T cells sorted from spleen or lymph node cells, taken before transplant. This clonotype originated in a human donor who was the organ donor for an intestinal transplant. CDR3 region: CASSFTGGYEQYF. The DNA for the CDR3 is TGTGCCAGCAGCTTTACGGGAGGGTACGAGCAGTACTTC.